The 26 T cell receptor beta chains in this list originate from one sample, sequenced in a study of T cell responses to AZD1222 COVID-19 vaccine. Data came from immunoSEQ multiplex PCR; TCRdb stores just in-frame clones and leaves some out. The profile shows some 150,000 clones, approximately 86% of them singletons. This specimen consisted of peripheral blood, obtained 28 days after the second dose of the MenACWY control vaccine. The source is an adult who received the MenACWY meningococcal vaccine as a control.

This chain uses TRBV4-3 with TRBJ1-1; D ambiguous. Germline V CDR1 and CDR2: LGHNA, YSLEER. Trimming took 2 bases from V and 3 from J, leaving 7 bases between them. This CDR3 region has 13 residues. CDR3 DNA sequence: TGCGCCAGCAGCCAATCGGGGTACACTGAAGCTTTCTTT. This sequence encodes CASSQSGYTEAFF.

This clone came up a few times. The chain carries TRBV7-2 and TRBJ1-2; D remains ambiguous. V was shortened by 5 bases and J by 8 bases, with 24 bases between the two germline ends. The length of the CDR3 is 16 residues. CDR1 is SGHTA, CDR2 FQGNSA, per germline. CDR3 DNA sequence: TGTGCCAGCAGCCTGGATTCCGGACGGAAAAATTTGGGCTACACCTTC. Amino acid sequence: CASSLDSGRKNLGYTF.

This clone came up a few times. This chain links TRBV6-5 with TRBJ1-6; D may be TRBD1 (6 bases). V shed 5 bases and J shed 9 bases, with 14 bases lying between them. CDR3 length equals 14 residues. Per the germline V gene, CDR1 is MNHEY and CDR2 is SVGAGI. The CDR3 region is CASSIQGRSSPLHF. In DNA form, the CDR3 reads TGTGCCAGCAGTATACAGGGTAGAAGTTCACCCCTCCACTTT.

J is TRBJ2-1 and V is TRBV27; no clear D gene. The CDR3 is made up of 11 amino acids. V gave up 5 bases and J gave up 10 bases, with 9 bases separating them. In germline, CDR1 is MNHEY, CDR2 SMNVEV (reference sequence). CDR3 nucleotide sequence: TGTGCCAGCAGTGATGGGAACGAGCAGTTCTTC. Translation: CASSDGNEQFF.

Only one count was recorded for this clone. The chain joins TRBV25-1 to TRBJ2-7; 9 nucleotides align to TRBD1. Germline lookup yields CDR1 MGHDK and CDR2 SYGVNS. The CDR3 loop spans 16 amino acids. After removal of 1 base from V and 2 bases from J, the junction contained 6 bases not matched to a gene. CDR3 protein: CASSEWLGTGPYEQYF. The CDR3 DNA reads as TGTGCCAGCAGTGAATGGCTCGGGACAGGGCCCTACGAGCAGTACTTC.

This chain's CDR3 is CASSLVVGGREAFF. CDR3 nucleotide sequence: TGTGCCAGCAGCTTAGTAGTAGGGGGGCGTGAAGCTTTCTTT. The chain couples TRBV7-2 to TRBJ1-1; weak D call: TRBD1 (6 bases). Germline CDR1 and CDR2: SGHTA and FQGNSA. The CDR3 runs to 14 residues. Trimming removed 1 base at V and 7 bases at J, with 13 bases between.

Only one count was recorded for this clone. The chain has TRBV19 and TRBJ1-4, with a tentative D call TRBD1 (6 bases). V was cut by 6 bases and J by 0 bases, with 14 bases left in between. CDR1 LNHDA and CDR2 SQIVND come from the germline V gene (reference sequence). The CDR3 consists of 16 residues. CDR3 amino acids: CASSQGQTPTNEKLFF. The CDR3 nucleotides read TGTGCCAGTAGCCAAGGACAGACACCAACTAATGAAAAACTGTTTTTT.

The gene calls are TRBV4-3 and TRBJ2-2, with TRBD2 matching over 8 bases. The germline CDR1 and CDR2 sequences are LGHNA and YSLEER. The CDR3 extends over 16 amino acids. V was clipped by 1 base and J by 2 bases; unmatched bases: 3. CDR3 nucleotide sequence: TGCGCCAGCAGCCAAGGACTAGCGAGAAACACCGGGGAGCTGTTTTTT. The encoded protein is CASSQGLARNTGELFF.

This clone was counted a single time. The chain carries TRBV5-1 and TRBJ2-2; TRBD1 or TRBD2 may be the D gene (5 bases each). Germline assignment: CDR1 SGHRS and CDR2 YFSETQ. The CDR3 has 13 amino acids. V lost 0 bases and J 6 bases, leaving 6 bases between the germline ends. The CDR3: CASSLGGAGELFF. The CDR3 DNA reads TGCGCCAGCAGCTTGGGAGGGGCCGGGGAGCTGTTTTTT.

The CDR3 protein is CASSQLLSKTGTEAFF. For the CDR3, the DNA is TGTGCCAGCAGCCAACTGCTGAGTAAGACAGGCACTGAAGCTTTCTTT. This rearrangement joins TRBV4-2 to TRBJ1-1, with a tentative D call TRBD1 (6 bases). Germline V gene sequence: CDR1 LGHNA, CDR2 YNFKEQ. The length of the CDR3 is 16 residues. With 2 bases removed from V and 4 bases from J, the gap between germline ends came to 17 bases.

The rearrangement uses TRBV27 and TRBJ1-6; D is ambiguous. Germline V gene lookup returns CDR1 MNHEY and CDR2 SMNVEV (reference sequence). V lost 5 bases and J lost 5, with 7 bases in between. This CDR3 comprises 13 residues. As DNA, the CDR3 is TGTGCCAGCAGTCGGCCGGATAATTCACCCCTCCACTTT. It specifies CASSRPDNSPLHF.

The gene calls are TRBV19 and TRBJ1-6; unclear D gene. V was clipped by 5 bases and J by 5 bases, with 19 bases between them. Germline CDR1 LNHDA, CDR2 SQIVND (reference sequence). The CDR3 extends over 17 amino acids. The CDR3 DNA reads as TGTGCCAGTAGTCGTCAACTAGGACCGCGGGATAATTCACCCCTCCACTTT. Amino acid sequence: CASSRQLGPRDNSPLHF.

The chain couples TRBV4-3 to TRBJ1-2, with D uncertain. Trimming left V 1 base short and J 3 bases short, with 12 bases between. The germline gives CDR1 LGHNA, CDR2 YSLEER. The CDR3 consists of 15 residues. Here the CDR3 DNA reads TGCGCCAGCAGCCAAGCTTCGGCAGGTGACTATGGCTACACCTTC. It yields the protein CASSQASAGDYGYTF.

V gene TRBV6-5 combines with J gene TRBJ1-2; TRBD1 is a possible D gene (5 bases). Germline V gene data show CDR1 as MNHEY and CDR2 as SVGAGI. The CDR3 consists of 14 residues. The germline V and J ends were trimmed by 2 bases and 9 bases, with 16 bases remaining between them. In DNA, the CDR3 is TGTGCCAGCAGTTACGGGGGGGGTTGGCAGAGCTACACCTTC. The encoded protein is CASSYGGGWQSYTF.

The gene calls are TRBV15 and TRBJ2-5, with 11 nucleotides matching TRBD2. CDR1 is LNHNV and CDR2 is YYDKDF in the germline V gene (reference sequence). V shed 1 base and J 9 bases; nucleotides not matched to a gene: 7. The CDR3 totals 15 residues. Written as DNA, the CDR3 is TGTGCCACCAGCAGAGGTAGCGGGGGGGCTCTGGCCCAGTACTTC. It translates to CATSRGSGGALAQYF.

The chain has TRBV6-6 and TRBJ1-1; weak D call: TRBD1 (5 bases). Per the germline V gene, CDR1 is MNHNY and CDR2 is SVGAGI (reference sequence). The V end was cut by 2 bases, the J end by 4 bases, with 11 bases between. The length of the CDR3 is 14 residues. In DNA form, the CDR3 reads TGTGCCAGCAGTTACCGGGGGAGAGGCACTGAAGCTTTCTTT. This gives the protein CASSYRGRGTEAFF.

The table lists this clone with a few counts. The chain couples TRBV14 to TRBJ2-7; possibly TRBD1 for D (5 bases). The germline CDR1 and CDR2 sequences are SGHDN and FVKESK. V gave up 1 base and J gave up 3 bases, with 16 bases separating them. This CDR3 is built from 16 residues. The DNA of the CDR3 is TGTGCCAGCAGCCAAGGCTCGTTAGGGGCCAGCTACGAGCAGTACTTC. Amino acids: CASSQGSLGASYEQYF.

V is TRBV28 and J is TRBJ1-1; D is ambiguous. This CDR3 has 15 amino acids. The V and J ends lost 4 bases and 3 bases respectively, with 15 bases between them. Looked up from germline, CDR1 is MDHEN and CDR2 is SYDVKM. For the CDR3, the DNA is TGTGCCAGCAGTTCCCCGGCGCGGGGAGACACTGAAGCTTTCTTT. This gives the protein CASSSPARGDTEAFF.

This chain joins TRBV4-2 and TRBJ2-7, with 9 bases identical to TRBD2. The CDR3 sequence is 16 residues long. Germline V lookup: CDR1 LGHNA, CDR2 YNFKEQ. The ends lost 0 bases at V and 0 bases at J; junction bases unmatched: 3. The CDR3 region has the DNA TGTGCCAGCAGCCAAGATACACTAGCGGGCTCCTACGAGCAGTACTTC. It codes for CASSQDTLAGSYEQYF.

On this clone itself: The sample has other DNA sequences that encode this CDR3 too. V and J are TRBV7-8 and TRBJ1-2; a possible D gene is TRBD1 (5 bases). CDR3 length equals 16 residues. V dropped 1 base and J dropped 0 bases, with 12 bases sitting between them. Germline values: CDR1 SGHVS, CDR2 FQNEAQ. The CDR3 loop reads CASSLVAGRTNYGYTF. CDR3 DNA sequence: TGTGCCAGCAGCTTAGTGGCGGGACGGACTAACTATGGCTACACCTTC. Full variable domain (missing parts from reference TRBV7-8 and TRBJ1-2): GAGVSQSPRYKVAKRGQDVALRCDPISGHVSLFWYQQALGQGPEFLTYFQNEAQLDKSGLPSDRFFAERPEGSVSTLKIQRTQQEDSAVYLCASSLVAGRTNYGYTFGSGTRLTVV.

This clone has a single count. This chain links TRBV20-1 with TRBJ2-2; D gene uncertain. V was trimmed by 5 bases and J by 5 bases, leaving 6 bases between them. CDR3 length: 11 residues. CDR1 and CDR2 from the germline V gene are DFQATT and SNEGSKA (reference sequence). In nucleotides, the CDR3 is TGCAGTGCTCCCCATACCGGGGAGCTGTTTTTT. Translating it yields CSAPHTGELFF.

As DNA, the CDR3 is TGTGCCAGCTCACTCTCGACAGAGGGCTATGGCTACACCTTC. It is translated as CASSLSTEGYGYTF. The chain has TRBV18 and TRBJ1-2, with D perhaps matching TRBD1 (5 bases). The CDR3 totals 14 residues. The germline CDR1 and CDR2 sequences are KGHSH and LQKENI. Deletions cut 4 bases from V and 4 bases from J, with 13 bases between.

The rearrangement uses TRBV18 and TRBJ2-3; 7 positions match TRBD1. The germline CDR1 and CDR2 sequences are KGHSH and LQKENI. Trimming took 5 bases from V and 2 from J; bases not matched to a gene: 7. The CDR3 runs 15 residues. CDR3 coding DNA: TGTGCCAGCTCATGTTCACAGGGGTACACAGATACGCAGTATTTT. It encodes CASSCSQGYTDTQYF.

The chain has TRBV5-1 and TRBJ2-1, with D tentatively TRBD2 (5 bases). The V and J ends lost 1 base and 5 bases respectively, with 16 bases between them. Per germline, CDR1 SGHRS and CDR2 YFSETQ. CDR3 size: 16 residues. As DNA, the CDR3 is TGCGCCAGCAGCTTGCAAGGAGGAAGTCTTAACAATGAGCAGTTCTTC. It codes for CASSLQGGSLNNEQFF.

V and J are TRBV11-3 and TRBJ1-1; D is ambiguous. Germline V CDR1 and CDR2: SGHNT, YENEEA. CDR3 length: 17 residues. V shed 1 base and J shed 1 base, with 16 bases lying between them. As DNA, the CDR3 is TGTGCCAGCAGCTTAGGATCTTACAGCCGGGGGAACACTGAAGCTTTCTTT. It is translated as CASSLGSYSRGNTEAFF.

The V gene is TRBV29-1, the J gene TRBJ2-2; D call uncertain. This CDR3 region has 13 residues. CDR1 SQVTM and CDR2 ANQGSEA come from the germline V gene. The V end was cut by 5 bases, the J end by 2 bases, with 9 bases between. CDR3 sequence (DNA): TGCAGCGTTTATCTCGCTAACACCGGGGAGCTGTTTTTT. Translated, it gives CSVYLANTGELFF.